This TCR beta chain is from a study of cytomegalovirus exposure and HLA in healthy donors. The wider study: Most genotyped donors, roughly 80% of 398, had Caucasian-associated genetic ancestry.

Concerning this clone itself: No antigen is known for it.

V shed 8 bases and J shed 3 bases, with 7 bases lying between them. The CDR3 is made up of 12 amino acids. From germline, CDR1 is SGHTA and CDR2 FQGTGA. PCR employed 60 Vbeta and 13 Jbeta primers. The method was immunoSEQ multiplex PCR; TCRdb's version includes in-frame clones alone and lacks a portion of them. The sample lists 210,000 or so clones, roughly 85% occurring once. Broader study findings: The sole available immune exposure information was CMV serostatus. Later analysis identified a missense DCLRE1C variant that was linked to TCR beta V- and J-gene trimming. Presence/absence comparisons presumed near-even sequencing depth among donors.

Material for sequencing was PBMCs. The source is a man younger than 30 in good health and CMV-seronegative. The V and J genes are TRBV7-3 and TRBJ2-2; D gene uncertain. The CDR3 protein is CASSGYTGELFF. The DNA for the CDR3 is TGTGCCAGCTCCGGGTACACCGGGGAGCTGTTTTTT.